Below are 12 T cell receptor beta chains sequenced from a single sample in a study of neurological immune-mediated disorders (dated by TCRdb to between 2018 and 2021). The library was obtained by 5' RACE. The instrument given in TCRdb is Illumina HiSeq 2500. Using fastp trimming at Q25 and MiXCR clonotype assembly, TCRdb reanalyzed the public sequencing data and kept in-frame beta chains. Rows with one shared CDR3 protein collapse into an entry with the most common genes and DNA. Across this sample there are about 80,000 distinct CDR3 sequences, with 5.8% seen only once. Clones ranked in the top ten supply roughly 8.6% of the sample. The time point label on this specimen signifies: longitudinal time-point 2. Sequencing was done on a sample of PBMCs. The origin of the receptors is a woman aged 55-70 years with multiple sclerosis.

This clonotype was recorded at least ten times. The chain links TRBV20-1 to TRBJ2-2; the D is unclear. Germline V gene sequence: CDR1 DFQATT, CDR2 SNEGSKA (reference sequence). The V end lost 4 bases, the J end lost 4 bases, and 7 bases lay between the germline ends. CDR3 length equals 12 residues. For the CDR3, the DNA is TGCAGTGCTAAACAGACCACCGGGGAGCTGTTTTTT. Translated: CSAKQTTGELFF.

This clonotype was detected ten times or more. CDR3 region: CSARPSTGAGTEAFF. The CDR3 nucleotides read TGCAGTGCTAGACCGTCGACAGGGGCGGGAACTGAAGCTTTCTTT. This chain joins TRBV20-1 and TRBJ1-1; 8 bases fit TRBD1. Trimming cost V 2 bases and J 5 bases; bases outside gene matches: 10. The germline CDR1 and CDR2 sequences are DFQATT and SNEGSKA (reference sequence). The CDR3 extends over 15 amino acids.

The table lists this clonotype with many counts. V and J are TRBV12-3 or TRBV12-4 and TRBJ1-3; D not certain. The V end was cut by 0 bases, the J end by 4 bases, with 7 bases between. This CDR3 is built from 14 residues. Written as DNA, the CDR3 is TGTGCCAGCAGTTTAGCGCGAAGAGGAAACACCATATATTTT. Protein sequence: CASSLARRGNTIYF.

This clonotype was detected many times. The chain links TRBV25-1 to TRBJ1-2, with D hard to call. Germline V gene lookup returns CDR1 MGHDK and CDR2 SYGVNS. The CDR3 length is 12 residues. Trimming left V 4 bases short and J 8 bases short, with 11 bases between. For the CDR3, the DNA is TGTGCCAGCAGTGCCCCGGGGAGAGGCTACACCTTC. As protein: CASSAPGRGYTF.

This clonotype appeared many times. The rearrangement links TRBV2 to TRBJ1-6, with D hard to call. The CDR3 has 15 residues. V lost 5 bases to trimming and J lost 0 bases, with 8 bases between them. Germline CDR1 reads SNHLY; CDR2 reads FYNNEI. The CDR3 bases are TGTGCCAGCAGTCTCCAGAGCTCCTATAATTCACCCCTCCACTTT. Protein: CASSLQSSYNSPLHF.

Ten or more counts support this clonotype. The CDR3 nucleotides read TGCGCCAGCAGCTTGGTCGCGGGACTAGCGGGATCCACAGATACGCAGTATTTT. Translation gives CASSLVAGLAGSTDTQYF. The chain has TRBV5-1 and TRBJ2-3; 13 nucleotides match TRBD2. Per germline, CDR1 SGHRS and CDR2 YFSETQ. Losses at the gene ends were 0 bases for V and 2 bases for J; bases not matched to a gene: 6. The CDR3 has 18 amino acids.

This clonotype was counted many times. The chain employs TRBV11-1 and TRBJ2-1, with 10 bases lining up with TRBD1. CDR1 SGHAT and CDR2 FQDESV come from the germline V gene (reference sequence). The CDR3 covers 15 residues. V was clipped by 7 bases and J by 1 base; unmatched bases: 4. The CDR3, as DNA: TGTGCCAGCACCCAGGACAGGGGGTCCTACAATGAGCAGTTCTTC. Translated: CASTQDRGSYNEQFF.

In its sample, this clonotype was seen many times. The rearrangement uses TRBV5-1 and TRBJ2-3; D is perhaps TRBD1 (6 bases). Germline V gene lookup returns CDR1 SGHRS and CDR2 YFSETQ. The CDR3 is 16 amino acids. The germline V and J ends were trimmed by 1 base and 0 bases, with 12 bases remaining between them. The CDR3 DNA is TGCGCCAGCAGCTTGCCTTCGGGGACAAGCACAGATACGCAGTATTTT. Translated: CASSLPSGTSTDTQYF.

This clonotype was recorded many times. The chain employs TRBV20-1 and TRBJ1-6; D call uncertain. The V end was cut by 5 bases, the J end by 0 bases, with 14 bases between. The CDR3 has 16 amino acids. CDR1 is DFQATT and CDR2 is SNEGSKA in the germline V gene (reference sequence). In DNA form, the CDR3 reads TGCAGTGCTTCCCAGGTCCAGAGCTCCTATAATTCACCCCTCCACTTT. This translates into CSASQVQSSYNSPLHF.

This clonotype was observed at least ten times. CDR3 nucleotides: TGTGCCAGCAGCTTAGGTTCAGCATCTGGGGCCAACGTCCTGACTTTC. It translates to CASSLGSASGANVLTF. The V call is TRBV7-2, the J call TRBJ2-6, with D unresolved. CDR3 length: 16 amino acids. Trimming shortened V by 1 base and J by 1 base, and 8 bases separated the two germline ends. The germline V gene has CDR1 SGHTA and CDR2 FQGNSA.

This clonotype was seen many times. The chain combines TRBV20-1 with TRBJ2-1, with 9 bases lining up with TRBD2. The CDR3 is made up of 15 amino acids. The junction had 5 bases not matched to a gene; V was cut back by 5 bases and J by 0 bases. The V gene's germline CDR1 is DFQATT and CDR2 SNEGSKA (reference sequence). The CDR3 protein is CSAPSGASSYNEQFF. The CDR3 DNA is TGCAGTGCTCCTAGCGGGGCCAGCTCCTACAATGAGCAGTTCTTC.

In this sample, this clonotype turned up many times. The chain links TRBV29-1 to TRBJ2-5, with D perhaps TRBD1 or TRBD2 (5 bases each). There are 14 residues in the CDR3. CDR1 and CDR2 (germline): SQVTM, ANQGSEA. The V and J ends lost 4 bases and 7 bases respectively, with 19 bases between them. The CDR3 bases are TGCAGCGTTGGGACGACAGCCCTTCGGGGGACCCAGTACTTC. It is translated as CSVGTTALRGTQYF. The whole variable domain, filled in from reference TRBV29-1 and TRBJ2-5, reads SAVISQKPSRDICQRGTSLTIQCQVDSQVTMMFWYRQQPGQSLTLIATANQGSEATYESGFVIDKFPISRPNLTFSTLTVSNMSPEDSSIYLCSVGTTALRGTQYFGPGTRLLVL.